The text below deals with one T cell receptor beta chain. The specificity of this receptor is unknown. No qualities accompany the bases; no much larger clone lies one base away. This sample was taken from a study of shared clonotypes between healthy human individuals (dated by TCRdb to about 2020). With respect to the entire study: Three men and a couple of women, aged 18 to 49 years, made up the cohort. Per donor, three plates each were used for CD4 naive and CD4 memory, two for CD8 naive, and one for CD8 memory. The study deeply sequenced blood TCR repertoires of several healthy adults to estimate repertoire size and the extent of clonotype sharing between individuals. Different laboratories and diverse techniques were used to prepare libraries and sequence TCR repertoires, to increase sequencing depth and limit assay-specific biases. Leukapheresis yielded between about 0.9 and 8.9 billion PBMCs per donor.

Broad study findings and their caveats: Compared with non-shared clonotypes, clonotypes shared by all four sorted-subset donors had higher generation probabilities. Naive subsets generally had larger estimated clonotype richness than memory subsets did. Sampling was restricted to blood, and TCR repertoires in tissues likely differ from the TCR repertoires found in blood. Rarefaction of sorted-subset datasets indicated incomplete sequencing despite the large sequencing depth. Because the study included only a small number of donors, the genetic and exposure-history diversity represented was limited. When several donors were compared, the shared fraction of clonotypes was approximately 5% for naive CD4, about 4% for naive CD8, about 2.5% for memory CD4, and 0.4% for memory CD8. Pairwise subsampling led to the expectation that sequencing depth would affect the degree of clonotype sharing among donors.

CD8 naive samples were obtained by positive selection for CCR7 among CD45RO-negative cells, yielding a CD45RA+CCR7+ population from which TemRA cells were excluded. Healthy HIV-negative adults with no recently reported acute infections or vaccinations were included as donors. Every donor was a Caucasian adult living in Nashville, Tennessee, USA. After blood collection by leukapheresis, PBMCs were isolated using Ficoll-Histopaque density gradient centrifugation and then cryopreserved in the vapor phase of liquid nitrogen. Purity and quantity of every magnetically sorted T cell population were checked by analytical flow cytometry. Genomic DNA was isolated from every sorted fraction and measured by UV absorbance on a Nanodrop 2000c. Using the deep immunoSEQ assay, TCR CDR3 regions were amplified from genomic DNA by multiplex PCR. For each cell subset, the extracted genomic DNA was distributed evenly across all wells of several immunoSEQ 96-well plates, and each plate served as one replicate. For sorted subsets, approximately 210 ng of genomic DNA, equivalent to around 31,000 T cell genomes, went into each replicate PCR. Purified libraries were quantified with a Qubit 3.0 fluorometer, sized on a Bioanalyzer 2100, and re-quantified with the KAPA Library Quantification kit. A separate single-read 150-cycle Illumina NextSeq 550 flow cell was used to sequence each immunoSEQ 96-well plate. The authors' pipeline ran thus. Because the immunoSEQ output included only junctional sequences and no quality scores, the filtering could not be the same as the filtering used for full-length reads. Sequences were annotated with PyIR, a Python wrapper for IgBLAST v1.9, and V/J genes and CDR3 were assigned using IMGT germline references. Reads were removed for weak V/J assignments (E-value above 1e-6), missing CDR3, stop codons, out-of-frame junctions, or ambiguous translated residues. V3J clonotypes were defined by identical inferred V gene, J gene, and CDR3 amino acid sequence. To compute the percentage overlap between repertoires, the number of shared unique clonotypes was divided by the size of the smaller repertoire. Richness of each repertoire was evaluated using RTK rarefaction, the Chao1 estimator, and Recon v2.1 estimates of unobserved clonotypes. OLGA was used to compute generation probabilities for all TCRbeta clonotypes that the gDNA method yielded from a handful of donors. The table comes from immuneACCESS by way of TCRdb, which keeps in-frame sequences with V and J called. Part of the clones is missing from these tables; in studies checked, under half for an unresolved V gene and the rest for unknown reasons. V and J calls and clone size are given by that table; D and trimming were obtained from the DNA. In all, the sample holds about 2.2 million clones, and roughly 95% of those were seen once. The ten largest clones capture more than 1.5% of the sample.

Input material: naive CD8+ T cells from PBMCs. Reading the label with the study, this specimen's cell subset or site is: CD45RA+CCR7+. The clonotype originates from a man aged 18 to 30 in good health. Some clones in this sample may be carry-over from other donors' samples.

The CDR3 region has the sequence CASSAGYSPAGYTF. The DNA sequence is given as TGTGCCAGCAGCGCCGGGTATTCCCCCGCGGGCTACACCTTC. The sequence links TRBV7-9 to TRBJ1-2; there is no confident call for the D gene. A distance of 18 bases separates the germline ends of V and J, which lose 5 bases and 8 bases respectively. The CDR3 contains 14 residues, cysteine and phenylalanine counted. Just CDR3 DNA is preserved here, 42 bases in frame from base 1. As encoded in the germline V gene (reference sequence), CDR1 is SEHNR while CDR2 is FQNEAQ.